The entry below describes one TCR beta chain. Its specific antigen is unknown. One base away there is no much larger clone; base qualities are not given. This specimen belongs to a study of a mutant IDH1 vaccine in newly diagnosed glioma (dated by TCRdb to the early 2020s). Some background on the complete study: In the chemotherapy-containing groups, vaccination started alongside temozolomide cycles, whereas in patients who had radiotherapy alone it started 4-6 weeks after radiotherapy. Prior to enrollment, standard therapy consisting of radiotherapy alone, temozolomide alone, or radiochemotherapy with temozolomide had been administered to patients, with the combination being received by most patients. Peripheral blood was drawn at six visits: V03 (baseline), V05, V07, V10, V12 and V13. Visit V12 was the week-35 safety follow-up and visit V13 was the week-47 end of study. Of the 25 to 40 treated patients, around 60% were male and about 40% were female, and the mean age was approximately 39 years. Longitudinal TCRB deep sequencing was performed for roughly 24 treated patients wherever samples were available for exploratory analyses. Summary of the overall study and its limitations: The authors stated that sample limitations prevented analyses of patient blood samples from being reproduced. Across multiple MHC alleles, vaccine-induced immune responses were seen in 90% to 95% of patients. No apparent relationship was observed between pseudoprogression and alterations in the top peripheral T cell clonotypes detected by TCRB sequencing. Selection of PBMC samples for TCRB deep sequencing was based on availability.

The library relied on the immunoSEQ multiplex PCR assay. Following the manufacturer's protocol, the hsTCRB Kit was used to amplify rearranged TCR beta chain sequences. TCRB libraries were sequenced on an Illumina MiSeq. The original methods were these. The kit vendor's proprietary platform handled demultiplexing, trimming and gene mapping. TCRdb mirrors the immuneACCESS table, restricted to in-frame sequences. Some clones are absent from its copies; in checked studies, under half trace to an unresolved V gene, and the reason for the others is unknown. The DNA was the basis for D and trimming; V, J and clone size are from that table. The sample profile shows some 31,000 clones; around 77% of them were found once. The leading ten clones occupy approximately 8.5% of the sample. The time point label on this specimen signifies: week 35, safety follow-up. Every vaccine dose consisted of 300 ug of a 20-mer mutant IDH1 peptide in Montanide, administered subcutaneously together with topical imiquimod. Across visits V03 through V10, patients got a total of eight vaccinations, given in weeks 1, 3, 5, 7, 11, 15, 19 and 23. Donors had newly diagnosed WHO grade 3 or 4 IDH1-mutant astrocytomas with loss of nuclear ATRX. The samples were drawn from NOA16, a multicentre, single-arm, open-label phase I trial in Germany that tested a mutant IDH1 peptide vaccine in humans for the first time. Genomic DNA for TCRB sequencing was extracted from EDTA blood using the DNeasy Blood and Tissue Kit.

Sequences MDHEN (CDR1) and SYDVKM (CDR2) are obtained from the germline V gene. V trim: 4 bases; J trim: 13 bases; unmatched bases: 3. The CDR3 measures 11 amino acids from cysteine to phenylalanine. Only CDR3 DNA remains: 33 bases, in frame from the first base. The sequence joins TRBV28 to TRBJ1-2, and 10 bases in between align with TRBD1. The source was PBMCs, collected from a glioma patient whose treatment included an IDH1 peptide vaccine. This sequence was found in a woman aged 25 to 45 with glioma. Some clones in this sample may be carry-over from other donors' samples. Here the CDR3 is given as CASSSDRGLTF. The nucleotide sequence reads TGTGCCAGCAGTTCTGACAGGGGGCTCACCTTC.